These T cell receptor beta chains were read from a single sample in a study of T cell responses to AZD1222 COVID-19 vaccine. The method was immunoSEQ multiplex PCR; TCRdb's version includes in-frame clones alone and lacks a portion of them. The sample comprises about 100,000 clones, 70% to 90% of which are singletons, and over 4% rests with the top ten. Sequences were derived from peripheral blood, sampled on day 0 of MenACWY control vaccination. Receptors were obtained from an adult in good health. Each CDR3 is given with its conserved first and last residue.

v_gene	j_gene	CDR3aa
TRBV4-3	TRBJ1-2	CASSPNRQGDYGYTF
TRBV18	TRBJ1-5	CASSLDPGNQPQHF
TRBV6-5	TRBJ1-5	CASTEGRGNQPQHF
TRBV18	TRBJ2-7	CASSPSGGYEQYF
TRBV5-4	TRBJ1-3	CASSRRLGTGENTIYF
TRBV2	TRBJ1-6	CASSPNPGFLTPLHF
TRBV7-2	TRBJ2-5	CASSRRTNVETQYF
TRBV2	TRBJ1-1	CASSRALGGTEAFF
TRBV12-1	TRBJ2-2	CASSPPGLAITGELFF
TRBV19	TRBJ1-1	CASSRDRLNTEAFF
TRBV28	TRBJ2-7	CASSPATNRGEQYF
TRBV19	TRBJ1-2	CASSILPGQGNYGYTF
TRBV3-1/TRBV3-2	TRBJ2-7	CASSQGFSSYEQYF
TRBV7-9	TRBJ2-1	CASSLVLETDEQFF
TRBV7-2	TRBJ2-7	CASRPSLEGHEQYF
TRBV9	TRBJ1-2	CASSARTGGNYGYTF
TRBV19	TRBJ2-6	CASSLLTGAGANVLTF
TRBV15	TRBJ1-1	CATSREAEGLTEAFF
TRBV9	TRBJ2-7	CASSETGSFYEQYF
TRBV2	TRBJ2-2	CAIYTGELFF
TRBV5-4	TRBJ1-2	CASSPGGYEGRSSGYTF
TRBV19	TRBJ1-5	CASSNPTGRGQPQHF
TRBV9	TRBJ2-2	CASRGINGELFF
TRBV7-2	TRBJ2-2	CASSLGGGPIGELFF
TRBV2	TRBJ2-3	CASKWDQGTDTQYF
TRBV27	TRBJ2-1	CASSSNLRLAGASGKFF
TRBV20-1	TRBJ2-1	CSASDNEQFF
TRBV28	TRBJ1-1	CASSATGQATTEAFF
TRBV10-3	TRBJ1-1	CAIRGGTEAFF
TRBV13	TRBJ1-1	CASNRVDTEAFF
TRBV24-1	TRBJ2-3	CATSDSGLAGAGDTQYF
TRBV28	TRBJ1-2	CASKAFGLGNYGYTF
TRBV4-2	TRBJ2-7	CASSHAGGGQHFSSYEQYF
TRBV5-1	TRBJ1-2	CASSPGGGLGGYTF
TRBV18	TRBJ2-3	CASSPSTSGYTDTQYF
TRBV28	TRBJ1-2	CASSPPRRPGSDYGYTF
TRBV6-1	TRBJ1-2	CASSSLVFGYTF
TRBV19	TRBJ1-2	CASSTSTGGVYGYTF
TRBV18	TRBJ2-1	CASSPPSVTRRYNEQFF
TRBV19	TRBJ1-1	CASSIDGMGYTEAFF
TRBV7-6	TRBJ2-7	CASSLGGGSYEQYF
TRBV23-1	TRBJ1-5	CASSPAQDRGRNQPQHF
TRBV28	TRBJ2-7	CASSSPGTPYYEQYF
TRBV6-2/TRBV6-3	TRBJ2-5	CASSYGILRPRGGETQYF
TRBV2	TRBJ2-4	CASSDLDTAKNIQYF
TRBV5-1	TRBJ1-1	CASSLAGDNTEAFF
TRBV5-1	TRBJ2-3	CASSFQDRGPDTQYF
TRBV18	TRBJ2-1	CASSPTTITYNEQFF
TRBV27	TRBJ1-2	CASSPTGNGYTF
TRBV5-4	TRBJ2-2	CASSTRGQGKVGELFF
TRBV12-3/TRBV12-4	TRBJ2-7	CASSFGAMQYF
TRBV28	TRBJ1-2	CASSFGGQSYGYTF
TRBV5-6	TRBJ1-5	CASSLSGVNQPQHF
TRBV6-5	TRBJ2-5	CASRPQGRETQYF
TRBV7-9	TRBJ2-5	CASSLYPGQETQYF